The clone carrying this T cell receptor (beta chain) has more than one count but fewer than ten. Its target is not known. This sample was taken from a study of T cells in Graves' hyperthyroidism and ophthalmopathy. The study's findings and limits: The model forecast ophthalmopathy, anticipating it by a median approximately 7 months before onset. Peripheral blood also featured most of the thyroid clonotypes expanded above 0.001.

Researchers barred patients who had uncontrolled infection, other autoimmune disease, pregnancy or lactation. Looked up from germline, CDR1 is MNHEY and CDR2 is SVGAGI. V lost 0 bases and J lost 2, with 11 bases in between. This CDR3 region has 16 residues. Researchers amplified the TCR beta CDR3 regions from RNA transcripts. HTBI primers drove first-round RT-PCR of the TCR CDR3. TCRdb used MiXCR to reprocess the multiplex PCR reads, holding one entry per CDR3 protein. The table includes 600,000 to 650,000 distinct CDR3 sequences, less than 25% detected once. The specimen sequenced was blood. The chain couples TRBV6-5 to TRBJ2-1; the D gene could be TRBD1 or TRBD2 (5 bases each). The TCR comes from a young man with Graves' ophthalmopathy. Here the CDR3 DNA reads TGTGCCAGCAGTTACTCACCAGGGACCCCCTACAATGAGCAGTTCTTC. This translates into CASSYSPGTPYNEQFF.